The 31 T cell receptor beta chains given below trace back to one sample, sequenced in a study of identical twins. MiXCR, run by TCRdb on the 5' RACE reads, gives a single entry per CDR3 protein. The data contain about 720,000 distinct CDR3 sequences, about 9.4% of them singletons. A further study also used this sample, focusing on yellow fever vaccine responses in identical twins.

The sample consisted of PBMCs. All receptors derive from a woman aged 18-29 years in good health.

This clonotype was counted only a few times. The chain recombines TRBV11-2 with TRBJ2-1; 8 nucleotides agree with TRBD2. The CDR3 consists of 15 residues. In germline, CDR1 is SGHAT, CDR2 FQNNGV. V dropped 5 bases and J dropped 5; count of bases not matched to a gene: 8. The CDR3 region is CASSGSGNPNNEQFF. Here the CDR3 DNA reads TGTGCCAGCAGCGGTAGCGGGAACCCTAACAATGAGCAGTTCTTC.

This clonotype was counted at least ten times. This chain connects TRBV3-1 to TRBJ2-2; 8 bases are shared with TRBD2. Per the germline V gene, CDR1 is LGHDT and CDR2 is YNNKEL (reference sequence). Germline trimming cut 1 base from V and 3 bases from J; bases unmatched to any gene: 4. This CDR3 has 16 amino acids. The CDR3 coding sequence is TGTGCCAGCAGCCAAGCGGGAGGGGTTGACACCGGGGAGCTGTTTTTT. Encoded protein: CASSQAGGVDTGELFF.

The CDR3: CASSLMGPYNEQFF. Here the CDR3 DNA reads TGTGCCAGCAGCTTAATGGGCCCGTACAATGAGCAGTTCTTC. The gene calls are TRBV7-3 and TRBJ2-1; D uncertain. The germline V and J ends were trimmed by 1 base and 4 bases, with 8 bases remaining between them. CDR1 is SGHTA, CDR2 FQGTGA, per germline. The CDR3 spans 14 residues.

J is TRBJ2-7 and V is TRBV18, with unresolved D. Per the germline V gene, CDR1 is KGHSH and CDR2 is LQKENI. The CDR3 contains 15 residues. V was clipped by 6 bases and J by 3 bases, with 18 bases between them. The CDR3 sequence: CASSATDGKGYEQYF. The CDR3 DNA is TGTGCCAGCTCCGCCACGGACGGTAAGGGCTACGAGCAGTACTTC.

The chain employs TRBV29-1 and TRBJ2-1; 7 bases fit TRBD1. The V segment lost 4 bases and the J segment 6 bases; nucleotides outside the gene matches: 12. Germline lookup yields CDR1 SQVTM and CDR2 ANQGSEA. The CDR3 totals 15 residues. CDR3 amino acids: CSVVRGNVLGNEQFF. The CDR3, as DNA: TGCAGCGTTGTCAGGGGGAACGTACTAGGCAATGAGCAGTTCTTC.

The gene calls are TRBV20-1 and TRBJ1-4, with 9 bases aligning to TRBD1. This CDR3 spans 14 amino acids. Looked up from germline, CDR1 is DFQATT and CDR2 is SNEGSKA (reference sequence). J gave up 7 bases and V 4 bases, and 7 bases lay outside the gene matches. The CDR3 DNA reads as TGCAGTGCTAACGACAGGGGGGTTGGTGAAAAACTGTTTTTT. Translating gives CSANDRGVGEKLFF.

This clonotype was recorded many times. CDR3 amino acids: CASSSTGGNEKLFF. Written as DNA, the CDR3 is TGTGCCAGCAGTTCCACAGGGGGTAATGAAAAACTGTTTTTT. The gene calls are TRBV12-3 or TRBV12-4 and TRBJ1-4; 8 positions match TRBD1. V gave up 4 bases and J gave up 4 bases; unmatched junction bases: 2. The CDR3 consists of 14 residues.

Note on this clonotype: A much larger clone differs by one base, so this may be a read error. The rearrangement uses TRBV4-3 and TRBJ2-7, with D uncertain. CDR1 LGHNA and CDR2 YSLEER come from the germline V gene. The CDR3 consists of 14 residues. CDR3 residues: CSSSQDPRVKEQYF. The CDR3 DNA reads as TGCTCCAGCAGCCAAGACCCTAGGGTCAAGGAGCAGTACTTC.

This sequence joins TRBV4-3 and TRBJ2-1; 13 positions agree with TRBD2. The V segment lost 3 bases and the J segment 5 bases; nucleotides outside the gene matches: 7. From germline, CDR1 is LGHNA and CDR2 YSLEER. The CDR3 consists of 17 residues. CDR3 in amino acids: CASSQWGTSGINNEQFF. CDR3 sequence (DNA): TGCGCCAGCAGCCAGTGGGGGACTAGCGGGATAAACAATGAGCAGTTCTTC.

This clonotype came up a few times. The chain employs TRBV7-2 and TRBJ2-5; 11 bases match TRBD2. The junction had 9 bases not matched to a gene; V was cut back by 5 bases and J by 1 base. The CDR3 runs to 17 residues. CDR1 and CDR2 from the germline V gene are SGHTA and FQGNSA. CDR3 region: CASSRDRLAGFQETQYF. The CDR3 DNA sequence: TGTGCCAGCAGCCGGGACCGACTAGCGGGGTTCCAAGAGACCCAGTACTTC.

The V and J genes are TRBV7-9 and TRBJ1-1; D ambiguous. The V end was cut by 5 bases, the J end by 4 bases, with 14 bases between. The germline gives CDR1 SEHNR, CDR2 FQNEAQ (reference sequence). The length of the CDR3 is 14 residues. The CDR3 region has the DNA TGTGCCAGCAGCCCCACGGGCTCGGTCACTGAAGCTTTCTTT. It is translated as CASSPTGSVTEAFF.

This clonotype was found a few times. The J gene is TRBJ2-2, the V gene TRBV3-1; D unresolved. The CDR3 consists of 15 residues. The germline CDR1 and CDR2 sequences are LGHDT and YNNKEL (reference sequence). V was pared by 0 bases and J by 8 bases, with 13 bases between. In nucleotides, the CDR3 is TGTGCCAGCAGCCAAGATAGTTGGAACCCGGGGGAGCTGTTTTTT. It encodes CASSQDSWNPGELFF.

This chain uses TRBV5-6 with TRBJ2-7; possibly TRBD1 or TRBD2 for D (5 bases each). Trimming removed 2 bases from V and 5 bases from J, with 26 bases in between. The CDR3 is 18 amino acids. The germline V gene has CDR1 SGHDT and CDR2 YYEEEE. DNA for the CDR3: TGTGCCAGCAGCTTTCACTCCACGCTTCCCCTAGTGGGGGACGAGCAGTACTTC. It codes for CASSFHSTLPLVGDEQYF.

This clonotype has just one count. This chain links TRBV25-1 with TRBJ2-7, with 12 bases that match TRBD2. Germline assignment: CDR1 MGHDK and CDR2 SYGVNS. The CDR3 runs to 14 residues. J was trimmed by 5 bases and V by 4 bases; bases with no gene match: 3. The CDR3 nucleotides read TGTGCCAGCAGTGGGACTAGCGGGAACCACGAGCAGTACTTC. This codes for CASSGTSGNHEQYF.

This chain uses TRBV6-5 with TRBJ2-7; no clear D gene. The CDR3 has 16 residues. Trimming stripped 0 bases from V and 1 base from J, with 13 bases between. Germline V gene data show CDR1 as MNHEY and CDR2 as SVGAGI. The CDR3 nucleotides read TGTGCCAGCAGTTACTCAAGGACGACCCTTTCCTACGAGCAGTACTTC. It encodes CASSYSRTTLSYEQYF.

This clonotype was found a few times. The CDR3 nucleotides are TGCGCCAGCAGAATCGGGGGCCTACTGGACTCTGGGGCCAACGTCCTGACTTTC. This translates into CASRIGGLLDSGANVLTF. This chain links TRBV5-1 with TRBJ2-6; TRBD1 or TRBD2 may be the D gene (6 bases each). CDR1 and CDR2 from the germline V gene are SGHRS and YFSETQ. The V and J ends lost 5 bases and 0 bases respectively, with 18 bases between them. The CDR3 totals 18 residues.

This clonotype was observed many times. The J gene is TRBJ2-1, the V gene TRBV20-1; possibly TRBD1 for D (7 bases). The germline V gene has CDR1 DFQATT and CDR2 SNEGSKA (reference sequence). The CDR3 length is 13 residues. The V gene lost 3 bases and the J gene lost 5 bases, with 11 bases spanning the gap. CDR3 sequence: CSARGRGDNEQFF. DNA for the CDR3: TGCAGTGCTAGGGGCAGGGGGGACAATGAGCAGTTCTTC.

The J gene is TRBJ2-7, the V gene TRBV28; 8 bases are shared with TRBD1. CDR3 length: 15 amino acids. Per the germline V gene, CDR1 is MDHEN and CDR2 is SYDVKM. V lost 4 bases, J lost 2 bases, and 7 bases stayed unmatched. The CDR3 sequence is CASSSSGGSPYEQYF. CDR3 sequence (DNA): TGTGCCAGCAGTTCCTCAGGGGGCAGCCCCTACGAGCAGTACTTC.

This clonotype appeared a few times. This chain connects TRBV6-5 to TRBJ2-6; D is ambiguous. Germline CDR1 MNHEY, CDR2 SVGAGI. Trimming stripped 0 bases from V and 0 bases from J, with 9 bases between. The CDR3 has 17 amino acids. The CDR3 bases are TGTGCCAGCAGTTACTCAAAGGCTACCTCTGGGGCCAACGTCCTGACTTTC. It encodes CASSYSKATSGANVLTF.

The chain has TRBV28 and TRBJ2-5; TRBD2 is a possible D gene (6 bases). Trimming cost V 7 bases and J 7 bases, with 16 bases left between them. Per germline, CDR1 MDHEN and CDR2 SYDVKM. This CDR3 comprises 13 residues. CDR3 in amino acids: CASISGDRRTQYF. The CDR3, as DNA: TGTGCCAGCATTTCGGGGGATCGGAGGACCCAGTACTTC. Combining the CDR3 with reference TRBV28 and TRBJ2-5 gives the whole variable domain DVKVTQSSRYLVKRTGEKVFLECVQDMDHENMFWYRQDPGLGLRLIYFSYDVKMKEKGDIPEGYSVSREKKERFSLILESASTNQTSMYLCASISGDRRTQYFGPGTRLLVL.

This sequence joins TRBV27 and TRBJ2-7; 8 nucleotides align to TRBD2. The CDR3 consists of 17 residues. CDR1 is MNHEY and CDR2 is SMNVEV in the germline V gene (reference sequence). With 2 bases clipped from V and 2 bases from J, the junction kept 11 bases outside the gene matches. CDR3 region: CASSLLAGGHKPYEQYF. CDR3 sequence (DNA): TGTGCCAGCAGTTTACTCGCGGGAGGCCATAAACCCTACGAGCAGTACTTC.

This clonotype was counted many times. V and J are TRBV7-9 and TRBJ1-1, with D possibly TRBD1 on 6 matching bases. The CDR3 is made up of 14 amino acids. Germline V gene lookup returns CDR1 SEHNR and CDR2 FQNEAQ (reference sequence). Trimming shortened V by 5 bases and J by 1 base, and 11 bases separated the two germline ends. The DNA for the CDR3 is TGTGCCAGCAGCCCCGGGACACCGAACACTGAAGCTTTCTTT. It yields the protein CASSPGTPNTEAFF.

On this clonotype itself: Sequence at one end of the junction differs from germline and may be a read error. V and J are TRBV7-7 and TRBJ2-2, with 7 bases that match TRBD1. The CDR3 is made up of 16 amino acids. The V gene's germline CDR1 is SSHAT and CDR2 FNYEAQ (reference sequence). Here the CDR3 DNA reads TGTGCTAGCAGCACCGGGACAGTATATAACACCGGGGAGCTGTTTTTT. Its translation: CASSTGTVYNTGELFF.

In DNA, the CDR3 is TGTGCCAGCAGCTACCCCTCTAGCGGGACAAGCACAGATACGCAGTATTTT. It yields the protein CASSYPSSGTSTDTQYF. The V gene is TRBV7-8, the J gene TRBJ2-3; 9 bases map to TRBD2. The CDR3 contains 17 residues. V shed 4 bases and J 0 bases; nucleotides not matched to a gene: 8. Germline V gene lookup returns CDR1 SGHVS and CDR2 FQNEAQ. The whole variable domain, filled in from reference TRBV7-8 and TRBJ2-3, reads GAGVSQSPRYKVAKRGQDVALRCDPISGHVSLFWYQQALGQGPEFLTYFQNEAQLDKSGLPSDRFFAERPEGSVSTLKIQRTQQEDSAVYLCASSYPSSGTSTDTQYFGPGTRLTVL.

This clonotype has just a few counts. The rearrangement links TRBV4-3 to TRBJ2-3; 7 bases align to TRBD2. Per the germline V gene, CDR1 is LGHNA and CDR2 is YSLEER. The ends lost 0 bases at V and 0 bases at J; junction bases unmatched: 3. The CDR3 contains 16 residues. The CDR3 loop reads CASSQDASGSTDTQYF. CDR3 DNA sequence: TGCGCCAGCAGCCAAGATGCTAGCGGAAGCACAGATACGCAGTATTTT.

This rearrangement joins TRBV6-2 or TRBV6-3 to TRBJ1-1; D unclear. Germline V lookup: CDR1 MNHEY, CDR2 SVGEGT. The CDR3 runs to 14 residues. Between the trimmed V and J ends, which lost 4 bases and 1 base, there was a span of 10 bases. This CDR3 is CASSWAGPNTEAFF. The CDR3 bases are TGTGCCAGCAGTTGGGCCGGCCCGAACACTGAAGCTTTCTTT.

The V and J genes are TRBV5-1 and TRBJ1-1, with D perhaps TRBD1 (6 bases). CDR3 size: 17 residues. The V gene lost 3 bases and the J gene lost 2 bases, with 20 bases spanning the gap. Per the germline V gene, CDR1 is SGHRS and CDR2 is YFSETQ. CDR3 nucleotide sequence: TGCGCCAGCAGCTCAGGGACACTCCGTATAGGAAACACTGAAGCTTTCTTT. Translation: CASSSGTLRIGNTEAFF.

V and J are TRBV11-2 and TRBJ2-1, with TRBD1 matching 7 bases. Trimming cost V 1 base and J 5 bases; bases outside gene matches: 11. This CDR3 spans 17 amino acids. Germline CDR1 and CDR2: SGHAT and FQNNGV. The CDR3 here is CASSLVSGDRVNNEQFF. CDR3 bases: TGTGCCAGCAGCTTAGTTTCCGGGGACAGAGTAAACAATGAGCAGTTCTTC.

This chain links TRBV7-2 with TRBJ2-5; perhaps TRBD2 as D (7 bases). This CDR3 spans 14 amino acids. With 5 bases removed from V and 7 bases from J, the gap between germline ends came to 17 bases. Looked up from germline, CDR1 is SGHTA and CDR2 is FQGNSA. CDR3 region: CASSQRGGLGTQYF. CDR3 DNA: TGTGCCAGCAGCCAGAGGGGGGGCCTGGGGACCCAGTACTTC. The whole variable domain, remainder taken from reference TRBV7-2 and TRBJ2-5, is GAGVSQSPSNKVTEKGKDVELRCDPISGHTALYWYRQSLGQGLEFLIYFQGNSAPDKSGLPSDRFSAERTGGSVSTLTIQRTQQEDSAVYLCASSQRGGLGTQYFGPGTRLLVL.

This clonotype was detected a few times. The rearrangement links TRBV25-1 to TRBJ2-7; D gene uncertain. The length of the CDR3 is 13 residues. Per the germline V gene, CDR1 is MGHDK and CDR2 is SYGVNS. The germline V and J ends were trimmed by 5 bases and 1 base, with 9 bases remaining between them. CDR3 sequence: CASSSATSYEQYF. CDR3 bases: TGTGCCAGCAGTTCTGCGACGTCCTACGAGCAGTACTTC.

J is TRBJ2-7 and V is TRBV2; D gene uncertain. Germline assignment: CDR1 SNHLY and CDR2 FYNNEI. CDR3 length: 13 residues. Trimming pared 6 bases from V and 5 bases from J, leaving 14 bases between. CDR3 residues: CASSPLPRHEQYF. In nucleotides, the CDR3 is TGTGCCAGCAGCCCCCTTCCGAGGCACGAGCAGTACTTC.